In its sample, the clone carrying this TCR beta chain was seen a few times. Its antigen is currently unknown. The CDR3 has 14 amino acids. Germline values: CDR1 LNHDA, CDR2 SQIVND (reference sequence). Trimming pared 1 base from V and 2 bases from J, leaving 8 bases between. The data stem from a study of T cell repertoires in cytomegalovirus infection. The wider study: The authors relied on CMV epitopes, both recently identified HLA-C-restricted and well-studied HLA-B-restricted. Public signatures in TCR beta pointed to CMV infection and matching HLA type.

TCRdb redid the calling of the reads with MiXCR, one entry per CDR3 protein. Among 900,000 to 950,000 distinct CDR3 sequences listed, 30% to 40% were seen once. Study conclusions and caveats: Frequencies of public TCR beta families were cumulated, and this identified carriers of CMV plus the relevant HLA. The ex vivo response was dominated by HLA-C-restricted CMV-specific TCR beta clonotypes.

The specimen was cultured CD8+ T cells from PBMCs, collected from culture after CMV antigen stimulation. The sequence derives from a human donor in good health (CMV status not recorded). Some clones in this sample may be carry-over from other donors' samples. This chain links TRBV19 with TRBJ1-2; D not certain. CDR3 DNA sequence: TGTGCCAGTAGTATAGCTGCGGGCAACTATGGCTACACCTTC. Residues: CASSIAAGNYGYTF.